A selection of T cell receptor beta chains follows, all from one sample in a study of T cell responses to AZD1222 COVID-19 vaccine. Sequencing used immunoSEQ multiplex PCR; TCRdb keeps in-frame clones, though not all of them. The repertoire includes over 30,000 clones, approximately 85% of them detected once, and around a quarter sits in the top ten. This specimen consisted of peripheral blood, obtained 28 days after the second dose of the MenACWY control vaccine. The source of these receptors is an adult who received the MenACWY meningococcal vaccine as a control. The CDR3 runs from the conserved cysteine through the conserved F or W. D genes are given only for firm matches. Clone size appears in some rows only: once, few, many, or a class for an expanded clone.

v_call	cdr3_length	j_call	clone_size	d_call	cdr3_nt	cdr3_aa
TRBV9	13	TRBJ2-1	-	-	TGTGCCAGCAGCCCCGGCCCGGAGAATGAGCAGTTCTTC	CASSPGPENEQFF
TRBV6-9	12	TRBJ2-7	-	-	TGTGCCAGCAGTTTACGGGATAACGAGCAGTACTTC	CASSLRDNEQYF
TRBV7-9	14	TRBJ1-2	-	-	TGTGCCAGCAGCTCTGGCAGAAACTACTATGGCTACACCTTC	CASSSGRNYYGYTF
TRBV15	16	TRBJ2-1	-	TRBD2	TGTGCCACCAGCTCAATAGCGGGAGTCCCCTACAATGAGCAGTTCTTC	CATSSIAGVPYNEQFF
TRBV5-6	13	TRBJ1-4	-	-	TGTGCCAGCAGCTTTATAGGGGATGAAAAACTGTTTTTT	CASSFIGDEKLFF
TRBV28	9	TRBJ2-7	-	-	TGTGCCAGCGGGTACGAGCAGTACTTC	CASGYEQYF
TRBV11-1	13	TRBJ1-1	-	TRBD1	TGTGCCAGCAGAGCTACCGGACAGGGTGAAGCTTTCTTT	CASRATGQGEAFF
TRBV28	15	TRBJ2-1	once	TRBD2	TGTGCCAGCAGTTTAGGACTAGCGGGCTACAATGAGCAGTTCTTC	CASSLGLAGYNEQFF
TRBV9	16	TRBJ2-5	-	TRBD2	TGTGCCAGCAGCCCCCGACTAGCGGGAGGCAGGGAGACCCAGTACTTC	CASSPRLAGGRETQYF
TRBV11-2	18	TRBJ1-4	once	TRBD1	TGTGCCAGCAGCTTAAGGGGTCCAACAGGGGCAACTAATGAAAAACTGTTTTTT	CASSLRGPTGATNEKLFF
TRBV7-2	11	TRBJ2-1	-	-	TGTGCCAGCAGCTTCTACAATGAGCAGTTCTTC	CASSFYNEQFF
TRBV28	15	TRBJ2-7	-	TRBD1	TGTGCCAGCAGCGAAACCGGGACAGGCGGCGACGAGCAGTACTTC	CASSETGTGGDEQYF
TRBV5-1	14	TRBJ2-2	-	-	TGCGCCAGCAGCTACTTCGACAACACCGGGGAGCTGTTTTTT	CASSYFDNTGELFF
TRBV20-1	11	TRBJ1-1	-	TRBD1	TGCAGTGCTAGTGCCGCAGGGGGGGCTTTCTTT	CSASAAGGAFF
TRBV28	14	TRBJ1-2	-	-	TGTGCCAGCCTTAGATCGCAAGTGAACTATGGCTACACCTTC	CASLRSQVNYGYTF
TRBV11-2	12	TRBJ1-6	-	-	TGTGCCAGCAGCCTAGACGTGGGGCCCCTCCACTTT	CASSLDVGPLHF
TRBV7-9	15	TRBJ1-2	-	-	TGTGCCAGCAGCTTAAGTCGGCCCGGGAACTATGGCTACACCTTC	CASSLSRPGNYGYTF
TRBV3-1/TRBV3-2	17	TRBJ2-5	-	TRBD2	TGTGCCAGCAGCCAGAGGACTAGCGGAGGCGTCCAAGAGACCCAGTACTTC	CASSQRTSGGVQETQYF
TRBV27	14	TRBJ1-2	once	TRBD1	TGTGCCAGCAGCCAGGGGGCGGGTAACTATGGCTACACCTTC	CASSQGAGNYGYTF
TRBV19	14	TRBJ1-5	-	TRBD1	TGTGCCAGTATCACGACAGGGGGGGGTCAGCCCCAGCATTTT	CASITTGGGQPQHF
TRBV28	18	TRBJ2-2	-	TRBD1	TGTGCCAGCAGTTTGCCCGGGACAGACGTCTTTCGAGGCGGGGAGCTGTTTTTT	CASSLPGTDVFRGGELFF
TRBV5-6	11	TRBJ1-4	-	-	TGTGCCAGCAGCATCGATGAAAAACTGTTTTTT	CASSIDEKLFF
TRBV6-5	15	TRBJ2-2	-	-	TGTGCCAGCAGTTACTCGGCGGGGAACACCGGGGAGCTGTTTTTT	CASSYSAGNTGELFF
TRBV7-9	15	TRBJ1-1	-	-	TGTGCCAGCAGCTCCCCCGGGACACTGAACACTGAAGCTTTCTTT	CASSSPGTLNTEAFF
TRBV5-4	17	TRBJ2-7	-	-	TGTGCCAGCAGCTTGGCCCCACCGGTTGGGGTCGGCAACGAGCAGTACTTC	CASSLAPPVGVGNEQYF
TRBV3-1/TRBV3-2	12	TRBJ2-3	-	-	TGTGCCAGCAGCCAAATTGTAGATACGCAGTATTTT	CASSQIVDTQYF
TRBV7-3	14	TRBJ2-5	-	-	TGTGCCAGCAGCATGGGGGGTCGGCAAGAGACCCAGTACTTC	CASSMGGRQETQYF
TRBV5-1	17	TRBJ2-7	-	TRBD2	TGCGCCAGCAGCTTTTTTGCCAGGAAGCGGGAGGGATACGAGCAGTACTTC	CASSFFARKREGYEQYF
TRBV5-1	13	TRBJ1-1	-	TRBD1	TGCGCCAGCAGTTCCGACAGGGTTCGCCAAGCTTTCTTT	CASSSDRVRQAFF
TRBV19	15	TRBJ2-1	once	-	TGTGCCAGTAAATCGGGGTTAAGCTCCTACAATGAGCAGTTCTTC	CASKSGLSSYNEQFF
TRBV5-1	14	TRBJ2-5	-	TRBD1	TGCGCCAGCAGCTTGCCAGGGGGCGGGGAGACCCAGTACTTC	CASSLPGGGETQYF
TRBV7-2	12	TRBJ2-3	-	-	TGTGCCAGCAGCTTCTCTCTGGGTACGCAGTATTTT	CASSFSLGTQYF
TRBV6-4	15	TRBJ1-2	-	TRBD1	TGTGCCAGGGACATAGGACAGGGCTGGAACTATGGCTACACCTTC	CARDIGQGWNYGYTF
TRBV10-3	14	TRBJ2-7	few	-	TGTGCCATCAGTGGCAGCGCGGTGACCTACGAGCAGTACTTC	CAISGSAVTYEQYF
TRBV19	13	TRBJ2-2	-	-	TGTGCCAGTAGTATTGATCTCACCGGGGAGCTGTTTTTT	CASSIDLTGELFF
TRBV5-1	14	TRBJ2-2	few	-	TGCGCCAGCAGGAATACAGGGTCCACCGGGGAGCTGTTTTTT	CASRNTGSTGELFF
TRBV4-1	20	TRBJ2-3	-	-	TGCGCCAGCAGCGGATCGGACAGGGTCGGGAGCGGGAGAAACACAGATACGCAGTATTTT	CASSGSDRVGSGRNTDTQYF
TRBV3-1/TRBV3-2	12	TRBJ2-4	once	-	TGTGCCAGCAGCCAAGATTGGGACATTCAGTACTTC	CASSQDWDIQYF
TRBV5-4	15	TRBJ2-6	-	TRBD1	TGTGCCAGCAGGAGGGACAGCTCTGGGGCCAACGTCCTGACTTTC	CASRRDSSGANVLTF
TRBV28	11	TRBJ2-7	-	TRBD1	TGTGCCGGCAGGGGGCGTAGCGAGCAGTACTTC	CAGRGRSEQYF